This record covers a single T cell receptor beta chain. Its specific antigen is unknown. No base quality values were provided; no much bigger clone lies one nucleotide off. The CDR3, cysteine through phenylalanine, is 13 amino acids long. The sequence is cut down to CDR3 DNA, 39 bases in frame from base 1. CDR1 and CDR2 are drawn from the germline V gene (reference sequence): SGHAT, FQDESV. V was cut back by 1 base and J by 9 bases, leaving a gap of 10 bases between them. These data are taken from a study of spatial heterogeneity in lung cancer (dated by TCRdb to the late 2010s). Concerning the study at large: Beta-chain transcripts were consistently detected in greater numbers than alpha-chain transcripts, which likely reflected higher beta-chain transcript abundance. In the raw uncorrected reads, each unique combination of TCR and UMI appeared on average more than ten times. In non-small cell lung cancer, the study quantitatively compared TCR alpha and beta repertoires across several tumor regions, matched nontumor lung, and blood. Nonsynonymous mutation counts, determined by whole-exome sequencing of tumor tissue, were related to features of the TCR repertoire. Both alpha and beta chains were TCR-sequenced in samples taken at surgery, namely 220 tumor regions, 61 to 65 matched nontumor lung samples and approximately 51 PBMC samples.

Preparation of the library involved 5' RACE. Sequencing used a NextSeq 500. To allow correction of PCR and sequencing errors, the TCR library protocol tagged every TCR cDNA molecule with a unique molecular identifier. In the original analysis: Decombinator tools were used for TCR identification, UMI-based error correction and CDR3 extraction. Expanded TCRs were defined as those above a frequency of 2 per 1,000, corresponding to the top 1% of the tumor frequency distribution. Each repertoire was subsampled 100 times to 5,000 TCRs, after which Renyi diversity was computed with the R vegan package. CDR3 similarity networks were built from amino acid triplet string-kernel similarity, with CDR3s being connected when pairwise similarity was above 0.82. In-frame beta chains were kept once TCRdb had trimmed the public reads at Q25 with fastp and called clones with MiXCR. Under each unique CDR3 protein, matching rows form one entry showing the most common genes and DNA. What appears here as the V and J calls and clone size reflects TCRdb's work, not the paper's. The sample profile shows tens of thousands of distinct CDR3 sequences; 10% to 15% of them were found once. About 40% of the sample lies in the top ten.

General study outcomes and caveats: Confirming at a functional level the hypothesis that regional TCRs recognize regional mutations was considered to require additional single-cell paired TCR alpha and beta sequencing. Ubiquitous expanded tumor TCRs were detected in blood more often at tumor resection than at routine follow-up.

The label giving this sample's time point can be read as: sample taken at primary tumor resection. Without any cell sorting, TCR sequencing was performed on whole RNA extracted either from tumor and nontumor lung tissue or from cryopreserved PBMC samples. Samples were obtained from 72 patients with early-stage, untreated non-small cell lung cancer from the lung TRACERx cohort. Patients were selected for TCR sequencing only if sufficient RNA was available from at least two tumor regions. The sample here was PBMCs, taken at surgery. The receptor's source is a male donor with early-stage non-small cell lung cancer. Recombination linked TRBV11-1 to TRBJ2-1; the D region may be TRBD1 or TRBD2, each matching 5 bases equally. The CDR3 amino acid sequence is: CASSLVGAGEQFF. The base sequence is TGTGCCAGCAGCTTAGTCGGGGCTGGTGAGCAGTTCTTC.